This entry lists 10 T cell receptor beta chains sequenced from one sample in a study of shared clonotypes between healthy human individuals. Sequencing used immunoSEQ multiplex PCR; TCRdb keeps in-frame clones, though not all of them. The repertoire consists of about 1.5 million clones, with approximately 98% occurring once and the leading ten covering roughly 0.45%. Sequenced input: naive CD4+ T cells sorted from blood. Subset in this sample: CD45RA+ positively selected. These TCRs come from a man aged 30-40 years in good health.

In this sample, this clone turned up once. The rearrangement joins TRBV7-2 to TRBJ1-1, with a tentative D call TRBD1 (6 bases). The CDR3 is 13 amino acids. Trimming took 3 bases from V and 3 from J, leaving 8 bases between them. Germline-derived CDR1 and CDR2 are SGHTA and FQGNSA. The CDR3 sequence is CASSFNRDTEAFF. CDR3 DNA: TGTGCCAGCAGCTTTAACAGGGACACTGAAGCTTTCTTT.

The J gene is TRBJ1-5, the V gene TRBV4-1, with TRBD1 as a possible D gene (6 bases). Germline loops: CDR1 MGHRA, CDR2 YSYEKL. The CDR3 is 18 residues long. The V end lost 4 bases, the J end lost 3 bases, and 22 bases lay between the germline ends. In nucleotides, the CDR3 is TGCGCCAGCAGCCGGGAGGGCGGCCCAGGGGATATCAATCAGCCCCAGCATTTT. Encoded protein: CASSREGGPGDINQPQHF.

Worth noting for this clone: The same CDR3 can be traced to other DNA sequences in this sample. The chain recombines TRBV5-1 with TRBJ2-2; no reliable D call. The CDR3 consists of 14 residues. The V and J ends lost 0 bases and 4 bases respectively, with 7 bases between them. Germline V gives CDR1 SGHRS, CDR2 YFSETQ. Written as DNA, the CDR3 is TGCGCCAGCAGCTTGGGGGCTAGCACCGGGGAGCTGTTTTTT. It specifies CASSLGASTGELFF.

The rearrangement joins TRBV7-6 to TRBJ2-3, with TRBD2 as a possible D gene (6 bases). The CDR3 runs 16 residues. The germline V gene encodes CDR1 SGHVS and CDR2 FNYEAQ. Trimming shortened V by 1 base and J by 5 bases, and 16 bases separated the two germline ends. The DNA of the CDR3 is TGTGCCAGCAGCTTAGGGGGAGCGGGTGCACGAGATACGCAGTATTTT. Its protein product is CASSLGGAGARDTQYF. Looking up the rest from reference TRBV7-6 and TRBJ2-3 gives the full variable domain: GAGVSQSPRYKVTKRGQDVALRCDPISGHVSLYWYRQALGQGPEFLTYFNYEAQQDKSGLPNDRFSAERPEGSISTLTIQRTEQRDSAMYRCASSLGGAGARDTQYFGPGTRLTVL.

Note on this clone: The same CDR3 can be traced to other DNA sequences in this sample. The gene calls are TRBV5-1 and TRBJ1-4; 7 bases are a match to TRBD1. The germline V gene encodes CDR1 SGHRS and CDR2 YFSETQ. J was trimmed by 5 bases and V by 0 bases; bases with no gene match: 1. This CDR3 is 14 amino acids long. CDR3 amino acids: CASSLEQGNEKLFF. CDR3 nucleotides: TGCGCCAGCAGCTTGGAACAGGGGAATGAAAAACTGTTTTTT. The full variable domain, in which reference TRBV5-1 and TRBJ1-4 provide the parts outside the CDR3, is KAGVTQTPRYLIKTRGQQVTLSCSPISGHRSVSWYQQTPGQGLQFLFEYFSETQRNKGNFPGRFSGRQFSNSRSEMNVSTLELGDSALYLCASSLEQGNEKLFFGSGTQLSVL.

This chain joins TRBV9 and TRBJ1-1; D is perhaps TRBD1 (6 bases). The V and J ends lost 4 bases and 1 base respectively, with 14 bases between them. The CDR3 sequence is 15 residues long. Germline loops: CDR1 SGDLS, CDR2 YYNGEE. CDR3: CASSPEGDANTEAFF. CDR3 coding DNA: TGTGCCAGCAGCCCGGAGGGGGATGCGAACACTGAAGCTTTCTTT.

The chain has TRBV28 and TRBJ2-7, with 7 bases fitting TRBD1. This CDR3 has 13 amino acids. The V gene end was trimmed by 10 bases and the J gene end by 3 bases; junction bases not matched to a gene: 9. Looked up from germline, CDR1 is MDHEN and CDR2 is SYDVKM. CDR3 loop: CATRPGQSYEQYF. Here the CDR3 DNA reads TGTGCCACCAGGCCGGGACAGAGCTACGAGCAGTACTTC.

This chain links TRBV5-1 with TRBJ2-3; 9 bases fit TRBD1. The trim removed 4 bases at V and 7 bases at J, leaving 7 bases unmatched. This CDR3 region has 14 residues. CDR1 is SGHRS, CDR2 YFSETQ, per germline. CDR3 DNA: TGCGCCAGCAGCCGACAGGGGGTTGGGAATACGCAGTATTTT. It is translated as CASSRQGVGNTQYF. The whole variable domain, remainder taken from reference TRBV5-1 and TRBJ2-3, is KAGVTQTPRYLIKTRGQQVTLSCSPISGHRSVSWYQQTPGQGLQFLFEYFSETQRNKGNFPGRFSGRQFSNSRSEMNVSTLELGDSALYLCASSRQGVGNTQYFGPGTRLTVL.

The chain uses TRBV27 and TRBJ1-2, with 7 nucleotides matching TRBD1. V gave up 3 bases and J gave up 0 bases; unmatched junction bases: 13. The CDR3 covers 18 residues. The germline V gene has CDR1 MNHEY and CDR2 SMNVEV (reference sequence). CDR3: CASSFLQGRIPANYGYTF. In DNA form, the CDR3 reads TGTGCCAGCAGTTTTTTACAGGGGCGCATCCCTGCTAACTATGGCTACACCTTC.

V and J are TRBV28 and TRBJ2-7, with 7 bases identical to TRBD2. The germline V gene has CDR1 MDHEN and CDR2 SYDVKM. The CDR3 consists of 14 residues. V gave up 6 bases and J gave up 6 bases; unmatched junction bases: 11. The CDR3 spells CASRAGLVPLEQYF. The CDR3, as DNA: TGTGCCAGCAGGGCAGGACTAGTGCCGCTCGAGCAGTACTTC.